This entry lists 9 T cell receptor beta chains sequenced from one sample in a study of T cell responses to AZD1222 COVID-19 vaccine (dated by TCRdb to the early 2020s). The time point label on this specimen signifies: baseline before first vaccination. Library prep was done by the immunoSEQ multiplex PCR assay. TCRdb re-hosts the immuneACCESS table, in-frame sequences only. Its copies lack some clones; in the studies checked, an unresolved V gene accounts for under half of them, and the cause for the rest is not known. A total of 130,000 to 150,000 clones appear in this sample, just under 95% of them only once. Of the sample, approximately 1.7% falls within the top ten clones. The material sequenced was peripheral blood, taken on day 0 of AZD1222 vaccination. All receptors come from an adult in good health.

As concerns this clone: Sequence at one end of the junction differs from germline and may be a read error. The rearrangement links TRBV19 to TRBJ1-6; a weak D match, TRBD1 (5 bases). The CDR3 has 16 residues. CDR1 is LNHDA and CDR2 is SQIVND in the germline V gene (reference sequence). The CDR3: CANSFGDSSYNSPLHF. The CDR3 DNA reads TGTGCCAATAGTTTTGGCGACAGCTCCTATAATTCACCCCTCCACTTT.

This rearrangement joins TRBV4-1 to TRBJ1-3; possible D gene TRBD1, 5 bases. Germline V gene sequence: CDR1 MGHRA, CDR2 YSYEKL. With 4 bases removed from V and 4 bases from J, the gap between germline ends came to 17 bases. The CDR3 covers 16 residues. The CDR3 loop is CASSPHRPVRGNTIYF. In nucleotides, the CDR3 is TGCGCCAGCAGCCCCCACAGGCCAGTTAGAGGAAACACCATATATTTT.

This clone was counted a single time. The chain recombines TRBV7-8 with TRBJ2-7; no firm D call. Germline CDR1 SGHVS, CDR2 FQNEAQ. Trimming took 5 bases from V and 6 from J, leaving 8 bases between them. There are 11 residues in the CDR3. This CDR3 is CASSGFSEQYF. CDR3 nucleotides: TGTGCCAGCAGCGGCTTCAGCGAGCAGTACTTC. The full variable domain, its missing parts supplied by reference TRBV7-8 and TRBJ2-7, is GAGVSQSPRYKVAKRGQDVALRCDPISGHVSLFWYQQALGQGPEFLTYFQNEAQLDKSGLPSDRFFAERPEGSVSTLKIQRTQQEDSAVYLCASSGFSEQYFGPGTRLTVT.

This chain connects TRBV5-4 to TRBJ1-1, with D perhaps TRBD1 (5 bases). Trimming pared 3 bases from V and 6 bases from J, leaving 15 bases between. Germline V CDR1 and CDR2: SGHNT, YYREEE (reference sequence). This CDR3 has 14 residues. The DNA of the CDR3 is TGTGCCAGCAGCTCGGGACCTAGAGTCGCTGAAGCTTTCTTT. Its translation: CASSSGPRVAEAFF.

This clone was counted only a few times. This chain links TRBV30 with TRBJ1-2; no definite D call. Germline CDR1 GTSNPN, CDR2 SVGIG (reference sequence). The CDR3 extends over 13 amino acids. V lost 0 bases and J lost 0, with 5 bases in between. The CDR3 nucleotides read TGTGCCTGGAGTGTCGAGGCTAACTATGGCTACACCTTC. This translates into CAWSVEANYGYTF.

V is TRBV6-4 and J is TRBJ2-1, with D possibly being TRBD1 (6 bases). Germline V gene sequence: CDR1 MRHNA, CDR2 SNTAGT. The CDR3 spans 18 residues. Trimming cost V 7 bases and J 3 bases, with 25 bases left between them. The CDR3 here is CASTNPLHRATNYNEQFF. DNA for the CDR3: TGTGCCAGCACCAACCCTCTTCACAGGGCCACGAACTACAATGAGCAGTTCTTC.

The chain combines TRBV2 with TRBJ2-7; 16 bases align to TRBD2. The ends lost 6 bases at V and 5 bases at J; junction bases unmatched: 10. This CDR3 region has 17 residues. CDR1 and CDR2 from the germline V gene are SNHLY and FYNNEI. The CDR3 DNA reads as TGTGCCAGCAGGAGGGGGGGACTAGCGGGAGGGCCGAACGAGCAGTACTTC. Translation: CASRRGGLAGGPNEQYF.

V is TRBV2 and J is TRBJ2-3, with TRBD1 matching 10 bases. The junction had 4 bases not matched to a gene; V was cut back by 7 bases and J by 3 bases. Germline CDR1 is SNHLY and CDR2 is FYNNEI. This CDR3 has 14 residues. CDR3 loop: CASTEGQGTDTQYF. CDR3 DNA: TGTGCCAGCACTGAGGGACAGGGGACAGATACGCAGTATTTT.

The CDR3 nucleotides read TGCGCCAGCAGCTTTAGCGGGAGAACCGACGAGCAGTACTTC. As protein: CASSFSGRTDEQYF. The chain employs TRBV5-1 and TRBJ2-7, with 9 positions matching TRBD2. This CDR3 is built from 14 residues. The V segment lost 2 bases and the J segment 5 bases; nucleotides outside the gene matches: 5. CDR1 is SGHRS, CDR2 YFSETQ, per germline. Variable domain in full (rest from reference TRBV5-1 and TRBJ2-7): KAGVTQTPRYLIKTRGQQVTLSCSPISGHRSVSWYQQTPGQGLQFLFEYFSETQRNKGNFPGRFSGRQFSNSRSEMNVSTLELGDSALYLCASSFSGRTDEQYFGPGTRLTVT.